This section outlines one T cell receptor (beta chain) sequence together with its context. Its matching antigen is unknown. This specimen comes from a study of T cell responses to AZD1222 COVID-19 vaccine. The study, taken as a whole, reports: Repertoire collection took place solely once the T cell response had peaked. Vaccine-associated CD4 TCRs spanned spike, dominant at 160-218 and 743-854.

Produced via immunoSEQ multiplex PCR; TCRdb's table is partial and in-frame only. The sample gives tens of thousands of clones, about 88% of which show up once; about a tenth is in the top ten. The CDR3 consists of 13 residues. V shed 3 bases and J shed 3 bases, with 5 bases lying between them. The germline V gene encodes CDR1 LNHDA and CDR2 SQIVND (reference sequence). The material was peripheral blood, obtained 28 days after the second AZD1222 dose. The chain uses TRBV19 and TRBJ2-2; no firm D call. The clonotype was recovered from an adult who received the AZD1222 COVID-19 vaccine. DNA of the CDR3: TGTGCCAGTAGTATTATTTACACCGGGGAGCTGTTTTTT. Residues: CASSIIYTGELFF.